This TCR beta chain was sequenced during a study of cytomegalovirus exposure and HLA in healthy donors. The study's findings and limits: Prediction of most subjects' HLA-A and HLA-B alleles by TCR beta sequences was reportedly accurate. Earlier results showed most TCR beta V segments being productive about 87% or about 30% of the time. Cytomegalovirus association was listed for 170 or so TCR beta chains.

PCR employed 60 Vbeta and 13 Jbeta primers. This table comes from immunoSEQ multiplex PCR, and its TCRdb copy is limited to in-frame clones, with some not included. This sample has more than 200,000 clones; 82% occur once, and the top ten carry around 6%. About this clone itself: Its matching antigen is unknown.

The germline V gene has CDR1 MRHNA and CDR2 SNTAGT. This CDR3 is built from 16 residues. The V segment lost 5 bases and the J segment 1 base; nucleotides outside the gene matches: 9. The rearrangement joins TRBV6-4 to TRBJ1-2; the match to TRBD1 covers 8 bases. The sample was PBMCs. The receptor was derived from a man aged 35-49 years in good health and CMV-seropositive. In DNA, the CDR3 is TGTGCCAGCAGTCGACAGGGGCGAATCCTTAACTATGGCTACACCTTC. Protein: CASSRQGRILNYGYTF.